Listed below are T cell receptor beta chains from one sample, sequenced in a study of cytotoxic CD8 clonotypes in ibrutinib-treated CLL. Method: immunoSEQ multiplex PCR; TCRdb's copy keeps in-frame clones and lacks some. Among fewer than 13,000 clones listed, 79% were seen once. Source: PBMCs, taken at disease progression, from a patient treated with ibrutinib. Receptors originate from a human donor with chronic lymphocytic leukemia. The CDR3 runs from the conserved cysteine through the conserved F or W. The order of the fields is V gene, J gene, clone size, D gene, CDR3 protein, CDR3 DNA. The D gene is left open where the match is weak. Clone size, where shown, is once, few, many, or a class for clones that have expanded.

v_call: TRBV4-1; j_call: TRBJ2-5; clone_size: .; d_call: .; cdr3_aa: CASSRLTGLRGTQYF; cdr3_nt: TGCGCCAGCAGCCGGCTGACAGGCCTTCGAGGGACCCAGTACTTC
v_call: TRBV2; j_call: TRBJ1-2; clone_size: .; d_call: .; cdr3_aa: CASSTRRSYTF; cdr3_nt: TGTGCCAGCAGCACACGGCGGAGCTACACCTTC
v_call: TRBV19; j_call: TRBJ2-7; clone_size: once; d_call: .; cdr3_aa: CASSPVDWTYEQYF; cdr3_nt: TGTGCCAGTAGTCCCGTGGACTGGACCTACGAGCAGTACTTC
v_call: TRBV30; j_call: TRBJ1-5; clone_size: .; d_call: .; cdr3_aa: CAWSVEGNQPQHF; cdr3_nt: TGTGCCTGGAGTGTTGAGGGAAATCAGCCCCAGCATTTT
v_call: TRBV6-5; j_call: TRBJ2-3; clone_size: once; d_call: TRBD2; cdr3_aa: CATKREGQTDTQYF; cdr3_nt: TGTGCCACCAAGCGGGAGGGCCAGACAGATACGCAGTATTTT
v_call: TRBV5-4; j_call: TRBJ2-7; clone_size: .; d_call: TRBD1; cdr3_aa: CASTEDRAYEQYF; cdr3_nt: TGTGCCAGCACAGAAGACAGGGCCTACGAGCAGTACTTC
v_call: TRBV2; j_call: TRBJ1-6; clone_size: .; d_call: .; cdr3_aa: CASSEQRNNSPLHF; cdr3_nt: TGTGCCAGCAGTGAACAAAGAAATAATTCACCCCTCCACTTT
v_call: TRBV18; j_call: TRBJ1-2; clone_size: .; d_call: .; cdr3_aa: CASSPLGASYGYTF; cdr3_nt: TGTGCCAGCTCACCACTGGGGGCAAGCTATGGCTACACCTTC
v_call: TRBV7-9; j_call: TRBJ1-1; clone_size: .; d_call: .; cdr3_aa: CASSPGGDREAFF; cdr3_nt: TGTGCCAGCAGCCCTGGGGGGGACCGGGAAGCTTTCTTT
v_call: TRBV10-2; j_call: TRBJ2-3; clone_size: .; d_call: TRBD2; cdr3_aa: CASSHTRGVPDTQYF; cdr3_nt: TGCGCCAGCAGCCACACCCGGGGGGTTCCAGATACGCAGTATTTT
v_call: TRBV7-9; j_call: TRBJ1-2; clone_size: .; d_call: .; cdr3_aa: CASSPRTDYGYTF; cdr3_nt: TGTGCCAGCAGTCCTCGGACAGACTATGGCTACACCTTC
v_call: TRBV20-1; j_call: TRBJ2-7; clone_size: .; d_call: .; cdr3_aa: CSASLYEQYF; cdr3_nt: TGCAGTGCTAGCCTATACGAGCAGTACTTC
v_call: TRBV19; j_call: TRBJ1-6; clone_size: .; d_call: .; cdr3_aa: CASSRGSSYNSPLHF; cdr3_nt: TGTGCCAGTAGCCGTGGGAGCTCCTATAATTCACCCCTCCACTTT
v_call: TRBV27; j_call: TRBJ2-7; clone_size: .; d_call: .; cdr3_aa: CASTGYSVSREQYF; cdr3_nt: TGTGCCAGCACAGGGTATAGTGTCTCACGCGAGCAGTACTTC
v_call: TRBV15; j_call: TRBJ2-5; clone_size: .; d_call: TRBD1; cdr3_aa: CATSRVGTGDPQETQYF; cdr3_nt: TGTGCCACCAGCAGAGTCGGGACAGGGGATCCCCAAGAGACCCAGTACTTC
v_call: TRBV7-9; j_call: TRBJ2-1; clone_size: .; d_call: TRBD1; cdr3_aa: CASSQAGTGGHEQFF; cdr3_nt: TGTGCCAGCAGTCAAGCCGGGACAGGGGGGCATGAGCAGTTCTTC
v_call: TRBV2; j_call: TRBJ2-7; clone_size: .; d_call: .; cdr3_aa: CASGGTVYVDEQYF; cdr3_nt: TGTGCCAGCGGAGGCACAGTTTATGTGGACGAGCAGTACTTC
v_call: TRBV6-1; j_call: TRBJ2-1; clone_size: .; d_call: TRBD1; cdr3_aa: CASSEKVGTGNYNEQFF; cdr3_nt: TGTGCCAGCAGTGAAAAGGTGGGGACAGGGAATTACAATGAGCAGTTCTTC
v_call: TRBV4-2; j_call: TRBJ2-3; clone_size: .; d_call: .; cdr3_aa: CASSRNGGADTQYF; cdr3_nt: TGTGCCAGCAGCCGAAACGGAGGGGCAGATACGCAGTATTTT
v_call: TRBV19; j_call: TRBJ1-2; clone_size: .; d_call: TRBD1; cdr3_aa: CASSLRGRGYTF; cdr3_nt: TGTGCCAGTAGCCTCAGGGGGCGCGGCTACACCTTC
v_call: TRBV5-1; j_call: TRBJ2-3; clone_size: .; d_call: TRBD1; cdr3_aa: CASSPNRGHTDTQYF; cdr3_nt: TGCGCCAGCAGCCCAAACAGGGGCCACACAGATACGCAGTATTTT
v_call: TRBV19; j_call: TRBJ2-6; clone_size: .; d_call: .; cdr3_aa: CASSIPQGVLTF; cdr3_nt: TGTGCCAGTAGTATACCCCAAGGCGTCCTGACTTTC
v_call: TRBV10-3; j_call: TRBJ2-1; clone_size: .; d_call: .; cdr3_aa: CAISEGEDRYNEQFF; cdr3_nt: TGTGCCATCAGTGAGGGTGAGGACAGATACAATGAGCAGTTCTTC
v_call: TRBV7-9; j_call: TRBJ2-7; clone_size: .; d_call: .; cdr3_aa: CASSLFVLQGRNEQYF; cdr3_nt: TGTGCCAGCAGCTTATTCGTCCTGCAGGGCCGTAACGAGCAGTACTTC
v_call: TRBV6-9; j_call: TRBJ1-4; clone_size: few; d_call: .; cdr3_aa: CASKRPNEKLFF; cdr3_nt: TGTGCCAGCAAAAGGCCTAATGAAAAACTGTTTTTT
v_call: TRBV29-1; j_call: TRBJ2-3; clone_size: once; d_call: TRBD2; cdr3_aa: CSVGPSSGGSTDTQYF; cdr3_nt: TGCAGCGTTGGACCCTCTAGCGGAGGGAGCACAGATACGCAGTATTTT
v_call: TRBV30; j_call: TRBJ1-5; clone_size: few; d_call: TRBD1; cdr3_aa: CACKGQGNQPQHF; cdr3_nt: TGTGCCTGCAAGGGACAGGGAAATCAGCCCCAGCATTTT
v_call: TRBV7-6; j_call: TRBJ2-5; clone_size: .; d_call: .; cdr3_aa: CASSNPTGRKETQYF; cdr3_nt: TGTGCCAGCAGCAATCCGACGGGACGGAAGGAGACCCAGTACTTC
v_call: TRBV2; j_call: TRBJ2-2; clone_size: .; d_call: .; cdr3_aa: CASRKDRNTGELFF; cdr3_nt: TGTGCCAGCAGAAAAGACAGGAACACCGGGGAGCTGTTTTTT
v_call: TRBV10-3; j_call: TRBJ2-7; clone_size: once; d_call: .; cdr3_aa: CAISGDGGSYEQYF; cdr3_nt: TGTGCCATCAGTGGAGACGGTGGCTCCTACGAGCAGTACTTC
v_call: TRBV5-1; j_call: TRBJ2-1; clone_size: .; d_call: .; cdr3_aa: CASSLVAWDEQFF; cdr3_nt: TGCGCCAGCAGCTTGGTGGCGTGGGATGAGCAGTTCTTC
v_call: TRBV9; j_call: TRBJ2-5; clone_size: .; d_call: .; cdr3_aa: CASSVATGLQETQYF; cdr3_nt: TGTGCCAGCAGCGTAGCTACGGGACTTCAAGAGACCCAGTACTTC
v_call: TRBV18; j_call: TRBJ2-7; clone_size: .; d_call: TRBD2; cdr3_aa: CASSPPETSGSHEQYF; cdr3_nt: TGTGCCAGCTCACCACCGGAGACTAGCGGGAGCCACGAGCAGTACTTC
v_call: TRBV2; j_call: TRBJ2-2; clone_size: .; d_call: .; cdr3_aa: CASSEVGGTGELFF; cdr3_nt: TGTGCCAGCAGTGAAGTAGGGGGCACCGGGGAGCTGTTTTTT
v_call: TRBV30; j_call: TRBJ2-5; clone_size: once; d_call: TRBD1; cdr3_aa: CAWSIGTARETQYF; cdr3_nt: TGTGCCTGGAGTATTGGGACAGCTCGGGAGACCCAGTACTTC
v_call: TRBV7-9; j_call: TRBJ2-5; clone_size: .; d_call: TRBD2; cdr3_aa: CASSFSGGPETQYF; cdr3_nt: TGTGCCAGCAGCTTCAGCGGGGGCCCAGAGACCCAGTACTTC
v_call: TRBV5-1; j_call: TRBJ1-1; clone_size: .; d_call: .; cdr3_aa: CASSSTSGLAEAFF; cdr3_nt: TGCGCCAGCAGCTCCACTAGTGGATTAGCTGAAGCTTTCTTT
v_call: TRBV2; j_call: TRBJ2-7; clone_size: .; d_call: .; cdr3_aa: CASGGRSSSYEQYF; cdr3_nt: TGTGCCAGCGGAGGTCGGTCGAGCTCCTACGAGCAGTACTTC
v_call: TRBV9; j_call: TRBJ2-1; clone_size: few; d_call: .; cdr3_aa: CASSPPGISVLNEQFF; cdr3_nt: TGTGCCAGCAGCCCCCCCGGTATCTCGGTCCTCAATGAGCAGTTCTTC
v_call: TRBV5-1; j_call: TRBJ1-1; clone_size: .; d_call: .; cdr3_aa: CASSLSTGPNTEAFF; cdr3_nt: TGCGCCAGCAGCTTGTCGACAGGACCGAACACTGAAGCTTTCTTT
v_call: TRBV27; j_call: TRBJ2-5; clone_size: .; d_call: TRBD1; cdr3_aa: CASSFSRGQGQETQYF; cdr3_nt: TGTGCCAGCAGTTTTTCCCGAGGACAGGGGCAAGAGACCCAGTACTTC
v_call: TRBV30; j_call: TRBJ2-1; clone_size: .; d_call: .; cdr3_aa: CAWNVVGGSYNEQFF; cdr3_nt: TGTGCCTGGAACGTTGTCGGGGGTTCCTACAATGAGCAGTTCTTC
v_call: TRBV2; j_call: TRBJ2-3; clone_size: .; d_call: .; cdr3_aa: CASSEQGSATQYF; cdr3_nt: TGTGCCAGCAGTGAACAGGGCAGCGCTACGCAGTATTTT
v_call: TRBV11-3; j_call: TRBJ2-1; clone_size: .; d_call: .; cdr3_aa: CASSLGGVYNEQFF; cdr3_nt: TGTGCCAGCAGCTTAGGGGGAGTCTACAATGAGCAGTTCTTC
v_call: TRBV10-3; j_call: TRBJ2-2; clone_size: few; d_call: .; cdr3_aa: CAIRASSGNTGELFF; cdr3_nt: TGTGCCATCAGGGCCAGTAGTGGGAACACCGGGGAGCTGTTTTTT
v_call: TRBV6-5; j_call: TRBJ2-3; clone_size: .; d_call: TRBD1; cdr3_aa: CASSRRTGLSDTQYF; cdr3_nt: TGTGCCAGCAGCCGAAGGACAGGGTTGTCAGATACGCAGTATTTT
v_call: TRBV9; j_call: TRBJ1-6; clone_size: .; d_call: .; cdr3_aa: CASSVAYMNSPLHF; cdr3_nt: TGTGCCAGCAGCGTAGCCTACATGAATTCACCCCTCCACTTT
v_call: TRBV6-6; j_call: TRBJ1-4; clone_size: few; d_call: .; cdr3_aa: CASSYPRLGTNEKLFF; cdr3_nt: TGTGCCAGCAGTTACCCCAGACTGGGAACTAATGAAAAACTGTTTTTT
v_call: TRBV5-6; j_call: TRBJ2-3; clone_size: .; d_call: .; cdr3_aa: CASSLRTDTQYF; cdr3_nt: TGTGCCAGCAGCTTGCGCACAGATACGCAGTATTTT
v_call: TRBV11-2; j_call: TRBJ2-2; clone_size: once; d_call: TRBD1; cdr3_aa: CASSLRLGQGISTGELFF; cdr3_nt: TGTGCCAGCAGCCTGCGGCTGGGACAGGGAATCTCCACCGGGGAGCTGTTTTTT
v_call: TRBV30; j_call: TRBJ1-3; clone_size: .; d_call: TRBD1; cdr3_aa: CAWDAGQGTRSGNTIYF; cdr3_nt: TGTGCCTGGGACGCGGGACAGGGGACCCGCTCTGGAAACACCATATATTTT
v_call: TRBV9; j_call: TRBJ1-2; clone_size: .; d_call: .; cdr3_aa: CASSVVGGSYGYTF; cdr3_nt: TGTGCCAGCAGCGTAGTTGGGGGTAGCTATGGCTACACCTTC
v_call: TRBV25-1; j_call: TRBJ1-6; clone_size: .; d_call: .; cdr3_aa: CASSPSKAYNSPLHF; cdr3_nt: TGTGCCAGCAGCCCCAGTAAAGCCTATAATTCACCCCTCCACTTT
v_call: TRBV15; j_call: TRBJ1-6; clone_size: few; d_call: .; cdr3_aa: CATRSPPDSPLHF; cdr3_nt: TGTGCCACCAGGTCCCCCCCGGATTCACCCCTCCACTTT
v_call: TRBV2; j_call: TRBJ1-3; clone_size: .; d_call: .; cdr3_aa: CASSVGGSGNTIYF; cdr3_nt: TGTGCCAGCAGTGTAGGAGGGTCCGGAAACACCATATATTTT
v_call: TRBV30; j_call: TRBJ1-6; clone_size: .; d_call: .; cdr3_aa: CAWTRDWNSPLHF; cdr3_nt: TGTGCCTGGACCCGGGACTGGAATTCACCCCTCCACTTT
v_call: TRBV19; j_call: TRBJ1-1; clone_size: few; d_call: .; cdr3_aa: CASTPGKNTEAFF; cdr3_nt: TGTGCCAGTACGCCAGGGAAGAACACTGAAGCTTTCTTT